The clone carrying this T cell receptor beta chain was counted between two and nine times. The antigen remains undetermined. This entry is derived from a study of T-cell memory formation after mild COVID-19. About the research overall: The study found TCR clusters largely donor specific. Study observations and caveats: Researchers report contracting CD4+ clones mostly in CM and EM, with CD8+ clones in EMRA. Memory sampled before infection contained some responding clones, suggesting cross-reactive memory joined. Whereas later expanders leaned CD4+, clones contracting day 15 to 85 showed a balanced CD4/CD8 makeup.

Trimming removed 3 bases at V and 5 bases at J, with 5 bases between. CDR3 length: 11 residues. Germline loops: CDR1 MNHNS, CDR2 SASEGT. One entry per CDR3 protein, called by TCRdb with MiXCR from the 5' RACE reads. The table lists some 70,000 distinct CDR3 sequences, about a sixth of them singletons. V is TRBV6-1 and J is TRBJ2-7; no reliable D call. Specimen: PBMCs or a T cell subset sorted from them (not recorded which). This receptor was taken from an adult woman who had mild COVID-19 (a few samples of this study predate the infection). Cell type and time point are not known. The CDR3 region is CASSDLNEQYF. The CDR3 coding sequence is TGTGCCAGCAGTGACCTCAACGAGCAGTACTTC.